Below, 11 T cell receptor beta chains from the same sample are listed, as sequenced in a study of cytomegalovirus exposure and HLA in healthy donors. PCR was performed using 60 Vbeta and 13 Jbeta primers. Generated by immunoSEQ multiplex PCR, the TCRdb table keeps only in-frame clones and is missing some. In the table there are 35,000 to 40,000 clones, 74% of which are singletons. Material: PBMCs. The origin of the receptors is a man younger than 40 in good health and CMV-seronegative.

Details on this clone: One end of the junction fails to match germline, which may point to a read error. The V gene is TRBV28, the J gene TRBJ1-2; weak D call: TRBD1 (5 bases). The CDR3 loop spans 11 amino acids. Germline V gene sequence: CDR1 MDHEN, CDR2 SYDVKM. The CDR3 DNA follows: TGTGCCAGCAGTTTAACGGCAGGGCGAACTTTC. Translating gives CASSLTAGRTF.

The chain joins TRBV19 to TRBJ1-5; D is possibly TRBD1 (5 bases). Germline loops: CDR1 LNHDA, CDR2 SQIVND (reference sequence). Trimming removed 1 base at V and 5 bases at J, with 12 bases between. The CDR3 sequence is 15 residues long. CDR3 sequence (DNA): TGTGCCAGTAGTATAGTATGGGGCGGTGATCAGCCCCAGCATTTT. Translating it yields CASSIVWGGDQPQHF.

The chain combines TRBV28 with TRBJ2-7; TRBD2 agrees at 8 bases. Trimming removed 3 bases from V and 3 bases from J; junction bases left unmatched: 7. Germline values: CDR1 MDHEN, CDR2 SYDVKM. This CDR3 region has 15 residues. The CDR3 nucleotides read TGTGCCAGCAGTTTGGCGATAGCGGGACTCTACGAGCAGTACTTC. It is translated as CASSLAIAGLYEQYF.

This chain uses TRBV27 with TRBJ2-3; TRBD1 matches 8 bases. The CDR3 has 15 amino acids. J gave up 2 bases and V 6 bases, and 7 bases lay outside the gene matches. Looked up from germline, CDR1 is MNHEY and CDR2 is SMNVEV (reference sequence). The CDR3, as DNA: TGTGCCAGCAGGCTTGGGGGACAGGCCACAGATACGCAGTATTTT. Translation gives CASRLGGQATDTQYF.

The J gene is TRBJ1-2, the V gene TRBV30, with a tentative D call TRBD1 (6 bases). V shed 2 bases and J shed 7 bases, with 14 bases lying between them. The germline gives CDR1 GTSNPN, CDR2 SVGIG (reference sequence). This CDR3 comprises 13 residues. This CDR3 reads CAWSSGGGSGYTF. The CDR3 DNA is TGTGCCTGGAGTTCGGGGGGCGGCTCTGGCTACACCTTC.

This chain connects TRBV12-5 to TRBJ1-2; 8 bases agree with TRBD1. This CDR3 comprises 12 residues. V trimming: 1 base; J trimming: 13 bases; junction bases outside the gene matches: 5. Germline CDR1 is LGHNT and CDR2 is FRNRAP. The CDR3 nucleotides are TGTGCTAGTGGTTTGGCGGACAGGGAGAGCACCTTC. This encodes CASGLADRESTF.

This chain links TRBV19 with TRBJ1-3; D is undetermined. The CDR3 is 13 residues long. Germline CDR1 LNHDA, CDR2 SQIVND (reference sequence). Trimming cost V 5 bases and J 4 bases, with 9 bases left between them. The CDR3 protein is CASSFAGGNTIYF. Here the CDR3 DNA reads TGTGCCAGTAGTTTTGCGGGAGGAAACACCATATATTTT. Full variable domain (rest looked up from reference TRBV19 and TRBJ1-3): DGGITQSPKYLFRKEGQNVTLSCEQNLNHDAMYWYRQDPGQGLRLIYYSQIVNDFQKGDIAEGYSVSREKKESFPLTVTSAQKNPTAFYLCASSFAGGNTIYFGEGSWLTVV.

The rearrangement joins TRBV19 to TRBJ1-2; D is unclear. There are 13 residues in the CDR3. The ends were cut back, 5 bases at V and 1 base at J, with 8 bases in the middle. Germline V CDR1 and CDR2: LNHDA, SQIVND (reference sequence). The CDR3 region has the DNA TGTGCCAGTAGTCGAGACAATAACTATGGCTACACCTTC. Amino acid sequence: CASSRDNNYGYTF. The full variable domain, in which reference TRBV19 and TRBJ1-2 provide the parts outside the CDR3, is DGGITQSPKYLFRKEGQNVTLSCEQNLNHDAMYWYRQDPGQGLRLIYYSQIVNDFQKGDIAEGYSVSREKKESFPLTVTSAQKNPTAFYLCASSRDNNYGYTFGSGTRLTVV.

The genes are TRBV28 and TRBJ2-7; 9 bases are shared with TRBD2. This CDR3 spans 15 amino acids. Germline V gene sequence: CDR1 MDHEN, CDR2 SYDVKM. Losses at the gene ends were 7 bases for V and 4 bases for J; bases not matched to a gene: 11. For the CDR3, the DNA is TGTGCCAGCACAGCAGAAGCGGGAGGCAGGTACGAGCAGTACTTC. It translates to CASTAEAGGRYEQYF.

This clone was counted only a few times. The chain has TRBV2 and TRBJ2-3; 13 bases fit TRBD2. Germline CDR1 is SNHLY and CDR2 is FYNNEI. With V trimmed by 4 bases and J by 5 bases, 6 bases remained unmatched. This CDR3 is 16 amino acids long. The CDR3: CASSAQGLAGVDTQYF. The CDR3 DNA sequence: TGTGCCAGCAGTGCCCAAGGACTAGCGGGAGTAGATACGCAGTATTTT.

This chain links TRBV7-9 with TRBJ1-2; 9 positions agree with TRBD1. The CDR3 extends over 18 amino acids. Looked up from germline, CDR1 is SEHNR and CDR2 is FQNEAQ (reference sequence). With V trimmed by 5 bases and J by 3 bases, 16 bases remained unmatched. Here the CDR3 reads CASSENKGTGSMDYGYTF. The CDR3 DNA sequence: TGTGCCAGCAGCGAAAACAAAGGGACAGGGAGTATGGACTATGGCTACACCTTC.